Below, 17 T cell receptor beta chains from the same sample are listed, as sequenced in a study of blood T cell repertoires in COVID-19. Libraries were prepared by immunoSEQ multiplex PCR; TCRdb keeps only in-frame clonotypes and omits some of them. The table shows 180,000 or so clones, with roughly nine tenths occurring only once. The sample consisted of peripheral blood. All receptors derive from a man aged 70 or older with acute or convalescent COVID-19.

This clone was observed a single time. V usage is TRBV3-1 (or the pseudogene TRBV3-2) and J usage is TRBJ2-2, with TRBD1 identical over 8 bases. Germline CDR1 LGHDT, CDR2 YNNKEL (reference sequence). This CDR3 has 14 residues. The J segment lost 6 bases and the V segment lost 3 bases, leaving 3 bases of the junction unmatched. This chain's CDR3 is CASSQPGGPGELFF. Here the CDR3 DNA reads TGTGCCAGCAGCCAGCCAGGGGGCCCCGGGGAGCTGTTTTTT.

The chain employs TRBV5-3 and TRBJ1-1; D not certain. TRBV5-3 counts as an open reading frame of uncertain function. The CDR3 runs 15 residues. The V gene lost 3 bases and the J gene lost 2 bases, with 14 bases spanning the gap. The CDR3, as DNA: TGTGCCAGAAGCTGTCGAGGGCACCTCAACACTGAAGCTTTCTTT. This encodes CARSCRGHLNTEAFF.

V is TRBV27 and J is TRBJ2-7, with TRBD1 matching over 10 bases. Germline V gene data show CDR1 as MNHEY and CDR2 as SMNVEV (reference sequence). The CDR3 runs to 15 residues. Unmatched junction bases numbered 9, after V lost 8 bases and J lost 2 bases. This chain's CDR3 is CASGTDRGLPYEQYF. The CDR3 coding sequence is TGTGCCAGCGGAACAGACAGGGGGCTCCCCTACGAGCAGTACTTC.

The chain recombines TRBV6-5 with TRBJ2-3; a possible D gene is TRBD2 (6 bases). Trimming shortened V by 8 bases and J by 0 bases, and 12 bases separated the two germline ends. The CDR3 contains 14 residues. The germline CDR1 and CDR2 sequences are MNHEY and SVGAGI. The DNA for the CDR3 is TGTGCCAGCGGCAAGCGGGTCAGCACAGATACGCAGTATTTT. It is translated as CASGKRVSTDTQYF.

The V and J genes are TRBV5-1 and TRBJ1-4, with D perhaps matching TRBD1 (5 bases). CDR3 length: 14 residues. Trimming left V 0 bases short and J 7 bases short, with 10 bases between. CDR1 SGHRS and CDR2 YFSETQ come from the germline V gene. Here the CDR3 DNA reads TGCGCCAGCAGCTTGGAGTGGGGGGGTGAAAAACTGTTTTTT. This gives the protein CASSLEWGGEKLFF. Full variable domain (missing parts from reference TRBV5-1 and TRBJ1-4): KAGVTQTPRYLIKTRGQQVTLSCSPISGHRSVSWYQQTPGQGLQFLFEYFSETQRNKGNFPGRFSGRQFSNSRSEMNVSTLELGDSALYLCASSLEWGGEKLFFGSGTQLSVL.

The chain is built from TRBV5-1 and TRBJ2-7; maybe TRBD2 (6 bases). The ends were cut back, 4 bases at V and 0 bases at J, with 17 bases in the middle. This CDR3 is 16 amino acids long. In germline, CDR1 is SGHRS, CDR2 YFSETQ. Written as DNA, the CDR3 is TGCGCCAGCAGCCTGGGTTGGGGGGTTAACTCCTACGAGCAGTACTTC. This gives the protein CASSLGWGVNSYEQYF.

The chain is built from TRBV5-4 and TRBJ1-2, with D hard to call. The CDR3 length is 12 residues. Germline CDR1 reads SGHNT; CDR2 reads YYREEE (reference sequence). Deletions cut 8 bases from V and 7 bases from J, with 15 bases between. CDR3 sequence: CASSPATGGYTF. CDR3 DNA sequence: TGTGCCAGTAGTCCAGCGACCGGTGGCTACACCTTC.

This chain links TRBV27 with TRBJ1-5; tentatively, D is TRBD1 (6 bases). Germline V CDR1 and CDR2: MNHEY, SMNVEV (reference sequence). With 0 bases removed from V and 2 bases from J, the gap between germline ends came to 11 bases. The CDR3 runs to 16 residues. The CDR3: CASSLSTGSGNQPQHF. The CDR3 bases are TGTGCCAGCAGTTTATCAACAGGGTCGGGCAATCAGCCCCAGCATTTT.

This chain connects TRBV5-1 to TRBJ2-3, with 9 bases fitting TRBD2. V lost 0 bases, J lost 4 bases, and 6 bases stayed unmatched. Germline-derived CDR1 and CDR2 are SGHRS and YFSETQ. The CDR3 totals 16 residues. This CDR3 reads CASSLGAGGPPDTQYF. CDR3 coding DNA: TGCGCCAGCAGCTTGGGGGCGGGGGGGCCCCCAGATACGCAGTATTTT.

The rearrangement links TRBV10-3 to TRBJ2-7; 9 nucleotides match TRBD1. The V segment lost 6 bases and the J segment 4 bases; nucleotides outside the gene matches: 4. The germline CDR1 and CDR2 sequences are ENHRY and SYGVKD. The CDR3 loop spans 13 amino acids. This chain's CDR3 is CAIRGQGGYEQYF. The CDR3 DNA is TGTGCCATCAGGGGACAGGGTGGGTACGAGCAGTACTTC.

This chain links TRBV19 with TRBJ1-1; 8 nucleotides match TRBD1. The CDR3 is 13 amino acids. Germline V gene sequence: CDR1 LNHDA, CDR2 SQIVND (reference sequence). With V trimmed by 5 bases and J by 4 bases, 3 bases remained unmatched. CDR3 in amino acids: CASSPGTGTEAFF. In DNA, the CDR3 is TGTGCCAGTAGTCCGGGGACAGGCACTGAAGCTTTCTTT.

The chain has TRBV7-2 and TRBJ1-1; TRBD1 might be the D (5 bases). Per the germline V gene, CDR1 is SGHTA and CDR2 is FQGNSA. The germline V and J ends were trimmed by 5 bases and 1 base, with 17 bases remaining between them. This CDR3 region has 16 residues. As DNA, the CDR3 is TGTGCCAGCAGCCCCACGGCGGCGGGGGGGAACACTGAAGCTTTCTTT. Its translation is CASSPTAAGGNTEAFF.

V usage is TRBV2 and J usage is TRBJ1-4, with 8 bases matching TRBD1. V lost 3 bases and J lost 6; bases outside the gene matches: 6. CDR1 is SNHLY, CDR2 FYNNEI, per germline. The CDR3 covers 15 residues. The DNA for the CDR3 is TGTGCCAGCAGTGACTGGACAGGGACGGATGAAAAACTGTTTTTT. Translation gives CASSDWTGTDEKLFF.

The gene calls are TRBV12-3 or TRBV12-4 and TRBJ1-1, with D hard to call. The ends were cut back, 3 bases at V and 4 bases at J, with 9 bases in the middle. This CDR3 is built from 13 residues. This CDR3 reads CASSFSQVTEAFF. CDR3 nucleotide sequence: TGTGCCAGCAGTTTCTCTCAGGTCACTGAAGCTTTCTTT.

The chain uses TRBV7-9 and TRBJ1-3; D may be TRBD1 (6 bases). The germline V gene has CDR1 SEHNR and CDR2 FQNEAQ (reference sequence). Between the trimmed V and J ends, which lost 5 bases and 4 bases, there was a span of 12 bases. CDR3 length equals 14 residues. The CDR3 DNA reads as TGTGCCAGCAGCCAAAAAGGACAGGGAAACACCATATATTTT. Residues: CASSQKGQGNTIYF.

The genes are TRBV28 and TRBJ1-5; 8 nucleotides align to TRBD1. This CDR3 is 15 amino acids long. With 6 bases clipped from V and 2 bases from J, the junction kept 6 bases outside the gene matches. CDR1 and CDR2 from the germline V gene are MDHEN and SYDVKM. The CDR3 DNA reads TGTGCCAGCAGCTGGGGACAGGCCCGCAATCAGCCCCAGCATTTT. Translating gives CASSWGQARNQPQHF.

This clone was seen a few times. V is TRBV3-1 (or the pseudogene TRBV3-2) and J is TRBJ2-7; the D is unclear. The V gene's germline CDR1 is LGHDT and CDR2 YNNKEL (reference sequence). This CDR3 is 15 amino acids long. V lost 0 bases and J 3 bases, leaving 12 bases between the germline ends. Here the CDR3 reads CASSQDLQSYYEQYF. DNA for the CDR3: TGTGCCAGCAGCCAAGACTTACAGTCTTACTACGAGCAGTACTTC.